This is a list of T cell receptor beta chains from one sample in a study of T cell responses to AZD1222 COVID-19 vaccine. Data came from immunoSEQ multiplex PCR; TCRdb stores just in-frame clones and leaves some out. The sample carries tens of thousands of clones, approximately 91% recorded once. The sample was peripheral blood, taken on day 0 of AZD1222 vaccination. All receptors come from an adult in good health. CDR3s include the opening cysteine and the closing phenylalanine or tryptophan. A D gene is named only where the DNA matches it firmly. Size is omitted from some rows. Given values are once, few, many or a class for expanded clones.

. | TRBJ1-1 | . | TRBV2 | TGTGCCAGCAATGGGGATCTGGGAAACACTGAAGCTTTCTTT | CASNGDLGNTEAFF
. | TRBJ1-2 | . | TRBV28 | TGTGCCAGCAGTTTATATCGGGGGAACTATGGCTACACCTTC | CASSLYRGNYGYTF
. | TRBJ2-3 | . | TRBV27 | TGTGCCAGCAGTTTATTGCCTGTTAGCACAGATACGCAGTATTTT | CASSLLPVSTDTQYF
. | TRBJ2-7 | . | TRBV13 | TGTGCCAGCAGACAGGACTCCACCTACGAGCAGTACTTC | CASRQDSTYEQYF
. | TRBJ2-3 | . | TRBV3-1/TRBV3-2 | TGTGCCAGCAGCCAAGGGCAGCGCACAGATACGCAGTATTTT | CASSQGQRTDTQYF
once | TRBJ1-6 | . | TRBV28 | TGTGCCAGCAGTTTAAAGGTTTCACCCCTCCACTTT | CASSLKVSPLHF
. | TRBJ1-2 | TRBD1 | TRBV5-1 | TGCGCCAGCAGCACCTTACTTGGACAGGGAACTAACTATGGCTACACCTTC | CASSTLLGQGTNYGYTF
. | TRBJ1-4 | . | TRBV12-3/TRBV12-4 | TGTGCCAGCACCGGACAGACTAATGAAAAACTGTTTTTT | CASTGQTNEKLFF
. | TRBJ2-5 | . | TRBV6-5 | TGTGCCAGCACCGAGGCGGTCCAAGAGACCCAGTACTTC | CASTEAVQETQYF
. | TRBJ2-7 | . | TRBV24-1 | TGTGCCACCAGTGCCCCCGGCCGGGAACGATTCTACGAGCAGTACTTC | CATSAPGRERFYEQYF
. | TRBJ1-5 | . | TRBV7-2 | TGTGCCAGCAGCTTGCAACAGACGGGGAGTCAGCCCCAGCATTTT | CASSLQQTGSQPQHF
. | TRBJ2-7 | . | TRBV28 | TGTGCCAGCCGCCTAACGACCGAGCAGTACTTC | CASRLTTEQYF
few | TRBJ1-3 | . | TRBV10-1 | TGCGCCAGCAGCGAGCGGGCAACGGGGGGCATATATTTT | CASSERATGGIYF